Sequencing of this T cell receptor beta chain was carried out in a study of identical twins. A universal primer site was incorporated via template switching, and the cDNA contained unique molecular identifiers. One entry per CDR3 protein, called by TCRdb with MiXCR from the 5' RACE reads. The table has around 670,000 distinct CDR3 sequences, over 5% seen once; the top ten hold around 1.9%. This CDR3 contains 13 residues. With 7 bases clipped from V and 4 bases from J, the junction kept 4 bases outside the gene matches. CDR1 and CDR2 (germline): MNHEY, SVGEGT. Sequenced sample: naive T cells sorted from blood. The TCR sequence derives from a young man in good health. The chain uses TRBV6-2 or TRBV6-3 and TRBJ2-7; 10 nucleotides align to TRBD2. CDR3 protein: CASTRTSGYEQYF. The CDR3 DNA reads TGTGCCAGCACCCGGACTAGCGGATACGAGCAGTACTTC.